In its sample, the clone carrying this TCR beta chain was seen once. This record belongs to a study of shared clonotypes between healthy human individuals. The V gene's germline CDR1 is SEHNR and CDR2 FQNEAQ (reference sequence). This CDR3 has 14 residues. V lost 4 bases and J lost 8; bases outside the gene matches: 9. An assay was performed, and its level was deep. Some clones are missing from TCRdb's copy, which holds only in-frame ones; the method was immunoSEQ multiplex PCR. The table has over a million clones, 78% seen once. This clonotype was sampled from a man between 18 and 35 years old in good health. Some clones in this sample may be carry-over from other donors' samples. The V call is TRBV7-9, the J call TRBJ1-1; 8 bases fit TRBD1. Sequencing input: memory CD4+ T cells from PBMCs. Subset of the sample: CD45RA-negative fraction. CDR3 DNA sequence: TGTGCCAGCAGCTCACAGGGGGTACCGAGAGAAGCTTTCTTT. Protein product: CASSSQGVPREAFF.